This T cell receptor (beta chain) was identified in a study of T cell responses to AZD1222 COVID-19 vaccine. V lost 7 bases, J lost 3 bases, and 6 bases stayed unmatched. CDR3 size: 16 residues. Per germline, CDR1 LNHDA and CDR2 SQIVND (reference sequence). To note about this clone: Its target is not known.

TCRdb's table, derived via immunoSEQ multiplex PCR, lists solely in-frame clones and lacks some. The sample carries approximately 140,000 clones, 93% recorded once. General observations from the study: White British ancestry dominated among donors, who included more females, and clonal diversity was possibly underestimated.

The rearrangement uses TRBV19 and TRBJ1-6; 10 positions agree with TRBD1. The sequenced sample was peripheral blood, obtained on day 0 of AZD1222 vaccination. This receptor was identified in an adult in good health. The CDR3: CASNVGTGVYNSPLHF. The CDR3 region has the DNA TGTGCCAGTAACGTGGGGACAGGGGTCTATAATTCACCCCTCCACTTT.